These T cell receptor beta chains were read from a single sample in a study of vaccination and CD4 T cells after COVID-19. For these receptors, no antigen is known. From the PCR reads, TCRdb called clonotypes with MiXCR, one entry per CDR3 protein. Among around 18,000 distinct CDR3 sequences listed, about 51% were seen once. The starting material was CD4+ T cells from blood, cultured in vitro, obtained about 7 months after SARS-CoV-2 vaccination. Receptors were obtained from a human donor who had recovered from COVID-19. Each CDR3 is given without its conserved first and last residue. The D gene is left open where the match is weak.

V gene	J gene	D gene	CDR3 length	CDR3 protein
TRBV19	TRBJ1-5	.	11	ASSSQGGQPQH
TRBV20-1	TRBJ2-5	.	12	SARSMELKETQY
TRBV12-3/TRBV12-4	TRBJ1-2	.	11	ASSPDRNYGYT
TRBV20-1	TRBJ1-2	.	11	SARGPNARGYT
TRBV7-9	TRBJ2-1	.	13	ASSLGGDPYNEQF
TRBV20-1	TRBJ1-2	TRBD1	12	SARDRQGAVGYT
TRBV7-7	TRBJ2-3	.	13	ASSFGNSVTDTQY
TRBV6-5	TRBJ1-6	.	13	ASSYARGPETPLH
TRBV19	TRBJ1-5	TRBD1	15	ASSIGPGQGFNQPQH
TRBV6-7	TRBJ2-6	TRBD1	16	ASSYSGDRASGANVLT
TRBV2	TRBJ1-2	.	10	ASRENSYGYT
TRBV23-1	TRBJ1-5	.	12	ASSLDLRNQPQH
TRBV10-3	TRBJ1-2	TRBD1	13	AISESRTGYYGYT
TRBV7-9	TRBJ2-1	.	13	ASSVQSVSYNEQF
TRBV7-2	TRBJ1-2	.	11	ASSLASAYGYT
TRBV2	TRBJ1-2	.	12	ASSAAWRNVGYT
TRBV19	TRBJ1-5	.	16	ASSTGTAAVGPNQPQH
TRBV6-1	TRBJ2-7	TRBD2	12	ASTDRGLGDEQY
TRBV6-5	TRBJ2-7	.	12	ASSSSAAMREQY
TRBV15	TRBJ2-3	TRBD1	12	ATSGRQGADTQY
TRBV7-8	TRBJ1-1	.	12	ASSFQGQGTEAF
TRBV2	TRBJ1-2	TRBD1	10	ARTGTGALYT
TRBV6-1	TRBJ1-1	.	11	ATKPLGYTEAF
TRBV5-1	TRBJ1-2	TRBD1	12	ASSPGQGNYGYT
TRBV10-1	TRBJ1-5	.	12	AGPSGPSYQPQH
TRBV6-5	TRBJ2-7	TRBD2	14	ASSYQPVAGEGEQY
TRBV7-2	TRBJ2-2	.	11	ANSPRDTGELF
TRBV4-1	TRBJ2-5	TRBD2	13	ASRKGLAGEETQY
TRBV11-2	TRBJ1-2	TRBD1	12	ASSKNRGQDGYT
TRBV4-1	TRBJ1-2	TRBD1	11	ASSLDRGHGYT
TRBV6-1	TRBJ1-1	TRBD1	13	ASSEAYRGYTEAF
TRBV20-1	TRBJ2-1	.	11	SAINTDGNEQF
TRBV5-1	TRBJ2-5	TRBD2	13	ASSPRASGQETQY
TRBV15	TRBJ1-2	TRBD1	11	ATSNNRGYGYT
TRBV7-2	TRBJ2-5	.	13	ASSGRNLERETQY
TRBV2	TRBJ1-6	.	12	ASSAASHNSPLH
TRBV20-1	TRBJ2-5	.	13	SATPRPGVHETQY